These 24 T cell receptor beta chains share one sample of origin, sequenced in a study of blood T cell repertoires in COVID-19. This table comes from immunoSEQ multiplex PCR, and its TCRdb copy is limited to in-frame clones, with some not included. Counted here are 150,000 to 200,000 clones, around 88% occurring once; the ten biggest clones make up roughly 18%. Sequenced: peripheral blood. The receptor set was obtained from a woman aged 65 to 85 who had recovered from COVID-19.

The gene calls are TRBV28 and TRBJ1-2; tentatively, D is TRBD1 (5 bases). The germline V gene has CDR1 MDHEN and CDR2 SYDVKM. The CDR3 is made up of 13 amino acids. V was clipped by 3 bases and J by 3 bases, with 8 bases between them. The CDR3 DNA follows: TGTGCCAGCAGTTTGGTAGGGGACTATGGCTACACCTTC. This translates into CASSLVGDYGYTF.

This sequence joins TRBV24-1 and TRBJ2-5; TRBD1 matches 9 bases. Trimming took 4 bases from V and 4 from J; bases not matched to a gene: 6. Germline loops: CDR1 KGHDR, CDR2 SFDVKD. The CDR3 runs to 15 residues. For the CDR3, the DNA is TGTGCCACCAGTGACCCACAGGGGGCCGTAGAGACCCAGTACTTC. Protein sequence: CATSDPQGAVETQYF.

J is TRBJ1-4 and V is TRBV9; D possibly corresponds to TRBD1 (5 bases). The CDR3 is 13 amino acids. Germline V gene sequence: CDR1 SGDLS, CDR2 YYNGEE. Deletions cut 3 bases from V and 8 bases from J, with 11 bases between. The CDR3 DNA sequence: TGTGCCAGCAGCGCACCTGGGGCGGAAAAACTGTTTTTT. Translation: CASSAPGAEKLFF. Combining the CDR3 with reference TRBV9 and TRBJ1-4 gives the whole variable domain DSGVTQTPKHLITATGQRVTLRCSPRSGDLSVYWYQQSLDQGLQFLIQYYNGEERAKGNILERFSAQQFPDLHSELNLSSLELGDSALYFCASSAPGAEKLFFGSGTQLSVL.

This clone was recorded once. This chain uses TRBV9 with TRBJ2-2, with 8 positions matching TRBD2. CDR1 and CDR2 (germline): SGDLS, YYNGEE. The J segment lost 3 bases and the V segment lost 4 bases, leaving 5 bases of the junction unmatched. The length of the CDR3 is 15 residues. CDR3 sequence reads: CASSLGRAHTGELFF. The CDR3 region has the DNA TGTGCCAGCAGCCTCGGGAGGGCCCACACCGGGGAGCTGTTTTTT.

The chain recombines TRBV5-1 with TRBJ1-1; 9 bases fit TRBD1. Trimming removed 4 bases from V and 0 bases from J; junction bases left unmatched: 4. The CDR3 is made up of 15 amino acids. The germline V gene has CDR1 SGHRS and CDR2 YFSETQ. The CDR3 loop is CASSPGQGMNTEAFF. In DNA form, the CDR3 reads TGCGCCAGCAGCCCTGGACAGGGGATGAACACTGAAGCTTTCTTT.

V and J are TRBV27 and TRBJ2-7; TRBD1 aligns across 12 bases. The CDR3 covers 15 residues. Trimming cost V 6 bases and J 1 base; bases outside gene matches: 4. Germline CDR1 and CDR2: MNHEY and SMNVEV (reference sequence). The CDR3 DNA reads TGTGCCAGCAGGGGACAGGGGGCCCCTTCCTACGAGCAGTACTTC. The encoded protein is CASRGQGAPSYEQYF.

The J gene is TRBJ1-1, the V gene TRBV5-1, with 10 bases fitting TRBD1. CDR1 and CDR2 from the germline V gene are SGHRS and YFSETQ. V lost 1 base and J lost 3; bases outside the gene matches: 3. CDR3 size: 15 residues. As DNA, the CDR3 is TGCGCCAGCAGCTTGATGGGACAGGGGTACACTGAAGCTTTCTTT. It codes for CASSLMGQGYTEAFF. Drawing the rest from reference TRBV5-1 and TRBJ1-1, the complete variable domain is KAGVTQTPRYLIKTRGQQVTLSCSPISGHRSVSWYQQTPGQGLQFLFEYFSETQRNKGNFPGRFSGRQFSNSRSEMNVSTLELGDSALYLCASSLMGQGYTEAFFGQGTRLTVV.

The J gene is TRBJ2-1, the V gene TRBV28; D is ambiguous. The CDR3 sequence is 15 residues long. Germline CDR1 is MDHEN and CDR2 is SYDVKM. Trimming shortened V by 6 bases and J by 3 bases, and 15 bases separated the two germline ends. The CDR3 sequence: CASSPAGGHYNEQFF. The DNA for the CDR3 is TGTGCCAGCAGCCCGGCAGGTGGGCACTACAATGAGCAGTTCTTC. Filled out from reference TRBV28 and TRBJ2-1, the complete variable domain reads DVKVTQSSRYLVKRTGEKVFLECVQDMDHENMFWYRQDPGLGLRLIYFSYDVKMKEKGDIPEGYSVSREKKERFSLILESASTNQTSMYLCASSPAGGHYNEQFFGPGTRLTVL.

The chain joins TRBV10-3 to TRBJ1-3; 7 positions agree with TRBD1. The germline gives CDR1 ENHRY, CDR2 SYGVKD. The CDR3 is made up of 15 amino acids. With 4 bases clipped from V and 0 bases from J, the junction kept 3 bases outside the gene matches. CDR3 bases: TGTGCCATCAGTGGAGGGACAGCCTCTGGAAACACCATATATTTT. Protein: CAISGGTASGNTIYF.

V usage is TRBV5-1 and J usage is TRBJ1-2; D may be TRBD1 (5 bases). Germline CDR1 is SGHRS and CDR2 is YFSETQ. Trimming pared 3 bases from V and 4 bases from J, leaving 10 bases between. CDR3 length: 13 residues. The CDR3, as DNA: TGCGCCAGCAGCTACCCCCAGGGCTATGGCTACACCTTC. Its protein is CASSYPQGYGYTF.

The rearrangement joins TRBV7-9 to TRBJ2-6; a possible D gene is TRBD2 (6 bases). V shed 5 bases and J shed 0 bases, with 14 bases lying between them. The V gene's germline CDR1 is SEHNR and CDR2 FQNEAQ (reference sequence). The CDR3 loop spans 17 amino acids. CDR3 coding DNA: TGTGCCAGCAGCGCGGGGCGGGGTAGCTCTGGGGCCAACGTCCTGACTTTC. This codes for CASSAGRGSSGANVLTF.

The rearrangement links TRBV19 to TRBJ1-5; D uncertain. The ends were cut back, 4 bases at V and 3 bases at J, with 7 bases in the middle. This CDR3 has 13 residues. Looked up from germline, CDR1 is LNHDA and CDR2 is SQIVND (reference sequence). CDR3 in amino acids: CASSTHTNQPQHF. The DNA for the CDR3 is TGTGCCAGTAGTACACACACCAATCAGCCCCAGCATTTT.

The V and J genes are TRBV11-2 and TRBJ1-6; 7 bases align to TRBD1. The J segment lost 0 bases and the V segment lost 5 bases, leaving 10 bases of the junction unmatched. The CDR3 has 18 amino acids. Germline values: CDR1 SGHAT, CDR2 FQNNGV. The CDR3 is CASSRKQTGSSYNSPLHF. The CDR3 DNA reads TGTGCCAGCAGCCGAAAACAGACAGGGAGCTCCTATAATTCACCCCTCCACTTT.

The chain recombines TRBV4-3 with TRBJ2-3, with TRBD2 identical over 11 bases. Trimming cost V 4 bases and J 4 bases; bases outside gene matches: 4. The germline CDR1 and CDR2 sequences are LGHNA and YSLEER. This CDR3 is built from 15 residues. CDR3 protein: CASSPTSGDSDTQYF. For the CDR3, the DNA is TGCGCCAGCAGCCCGACTAGCGGGGACTCAGATACGCAGTATTTT.

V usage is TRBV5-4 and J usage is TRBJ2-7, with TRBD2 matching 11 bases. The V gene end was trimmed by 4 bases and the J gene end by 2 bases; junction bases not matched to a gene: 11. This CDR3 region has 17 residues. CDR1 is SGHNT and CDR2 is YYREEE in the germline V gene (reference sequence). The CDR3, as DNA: TGTGCCAGCAGCAGACCGACTAGCGGGACGACTACCTACGAGCAGTACTTC. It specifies CASSRPTSGTTTYEQYF.

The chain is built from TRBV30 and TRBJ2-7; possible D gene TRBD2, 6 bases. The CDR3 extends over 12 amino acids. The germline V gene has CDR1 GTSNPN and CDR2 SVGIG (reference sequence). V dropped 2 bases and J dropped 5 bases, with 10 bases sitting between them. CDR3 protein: CAWSLASHEQYF. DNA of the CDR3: TGTGCCTGGAGTCTAGCGTCCCACGAGCAGTACTTC.

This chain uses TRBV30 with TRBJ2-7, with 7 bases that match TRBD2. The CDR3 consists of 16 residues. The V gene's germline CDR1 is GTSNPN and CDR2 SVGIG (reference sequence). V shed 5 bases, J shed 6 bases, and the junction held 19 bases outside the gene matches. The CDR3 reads CAWSDYRQRGVGEQYF. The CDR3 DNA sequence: TGTGCCTGGTCTGATTACAGACAGCGGGGTGTGGGCGAGCAGTACTTC.

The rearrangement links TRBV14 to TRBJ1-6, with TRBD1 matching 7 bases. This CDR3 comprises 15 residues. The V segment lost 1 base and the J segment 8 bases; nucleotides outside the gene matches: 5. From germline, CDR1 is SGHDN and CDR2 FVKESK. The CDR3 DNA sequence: TGTGCCAGCAGCCAAGCGACAGGGTGGGATTCACCCCTCCACTTT. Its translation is CASSQATGWDSPLHF.

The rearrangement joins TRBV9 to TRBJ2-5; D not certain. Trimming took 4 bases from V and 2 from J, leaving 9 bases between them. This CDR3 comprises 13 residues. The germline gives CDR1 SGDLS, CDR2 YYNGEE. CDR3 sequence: CASSTRQQETQYF. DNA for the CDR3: TGTGCCAGCAGCACCCGACAACAAGAGACCCAGTACTTC.

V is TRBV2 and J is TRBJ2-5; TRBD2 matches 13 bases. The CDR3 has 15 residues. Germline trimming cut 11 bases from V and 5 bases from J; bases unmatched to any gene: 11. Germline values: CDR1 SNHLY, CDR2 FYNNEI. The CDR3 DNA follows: TGTGCCGGCGGTGGACTAGCGGGAGTCGGGGAGACCCAGTACTTC. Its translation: CAGGGLAGVGETQYF.

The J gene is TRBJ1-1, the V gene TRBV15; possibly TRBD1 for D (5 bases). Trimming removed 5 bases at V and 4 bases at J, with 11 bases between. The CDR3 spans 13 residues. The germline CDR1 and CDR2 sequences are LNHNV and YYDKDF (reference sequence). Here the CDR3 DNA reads TGTGCCACCAGCGCCCGGGGGGGCACTGAAGCTTTCTTT. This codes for CATSARGGTEAFF.

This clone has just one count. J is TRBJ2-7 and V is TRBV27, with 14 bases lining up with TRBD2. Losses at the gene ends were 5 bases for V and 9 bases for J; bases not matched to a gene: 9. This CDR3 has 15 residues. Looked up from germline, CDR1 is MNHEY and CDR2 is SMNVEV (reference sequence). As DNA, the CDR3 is TGTGCCAGCAGTCCCACGGGACTAGCGGGAGTCGTGCAGTACTTC. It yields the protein CASSPTGLAGVVQYF.

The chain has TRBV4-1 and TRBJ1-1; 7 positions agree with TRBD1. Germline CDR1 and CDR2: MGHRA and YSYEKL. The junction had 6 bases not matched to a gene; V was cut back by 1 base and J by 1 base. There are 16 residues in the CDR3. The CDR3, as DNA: TGCGCCAGCAGCCAAGGGGACAGCCCGGGGAACACTGAAGCTTTCTTT. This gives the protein CASSQGDSPGNTEAFF.

The CDR3 DNA reads TGTGCCACCAGCAGGGGGGACAGTACTAATGAAAAACTGTTTTTT. Translated: CATSRGDSTNEKLFF. The gene calls are TRBV15 and TRBJ1-4; TRBD1 agrees at 7 bases. This CDR3 is built from 15 residues. V dropped 3 bases and J dropped 2; count of bases not matched to a gene: 3. Germline V lookup: CDR1 LNHNV, CDR2 YYDKDF (reference sequence).